A single T cell receptor (beta chain) is shown here with its context. This sample was taken from a study of T cell repertoires in cytomegalovirus infection. TCRdb reprocessed the reads with MiXCR, giving one entry per CDR3 protein. The sample carries roughly 760,000 distinct CDR3 sequences, 35% to 45% recorded once. Germline CDR1 reads SGHVT; CDR2 reads SQSDAQ. Trimming removed 2 bases from V and 3 bases from J; junction bases left unmatched: 4. This CDR3 contains 16 residues. Sequenced sample: PBMCs. The chain links TRBV7-4 to TRBJ2-1, with TRBD1 matching 10 bases. This TCR was sampled from a human donor in good health (CMV status not recorded). Some clones in this sample may be carry-over from other donors' samples. The CDR3 nucleotides read TGTGCCAGCAGCTTAAAGACAGGGGGCGACTACAATGAGCAGTTCTTC. Amino acids: CASSLKTGGDYNEQFF. The whole variable domain, remainder taken from reference TRBV7-4 and TRBJ2-1, is GAGVSQSPRYKVAKRGRDVALRCDSISGHVTLYWYRQTLGQGSEVLTYSQSDAQRDKSGRPSGRFSAERPERSVSTLKIQRTEQGDSAVYLCASSLKTGGDYNEQFFGPGTRLTVL.